This passage covers 29 T cell receptor beta chains from one sample sequenced in a study of radiation and T cells in renal cell carcinoma. Clones were sequenced by immunoSEQ multiplex PCR, and TCRdb holds only the in-frame ones, with some missing. The sample includes tens of thousands of clones, 65% to 85% of them seen just once. The sample's time point: baseline pretreatment blood. This sample's treatment: 15 Gy SBRT to primary tumor, nephrectomy 4 weeks later. The source material was blood, sampled from a patient whose treatment included radiotherapy and nephrectomy. The receptors derive from a man aged 60 to 75 with renal cell carcinoma.

The rearrangement links TRBV7-9 to TRBJ2-3; TRBD2 matches 8 bases. Germline V lookup: CDR1 SEHNR, CDR2 FQNEAQ (reference sequence). With V trimmed by 5 bases and J by 4 bases, 11 bases remained unmatched. CDR3 length: 16 amino acids. As DNA, the CDR3 is TGTGCCAGCAGCGCCCCTCCCGGGAGGGCCGCAGATACGCAGTATTTT. This codes for CASSAPPGRAADTQYF.

In this sample, this clone turned up a few times. V gene TRBV20-1 combines with J gene TRBJ1-5; tentatively, D is TRBD1 (5 bases). V dropped 8 bases and J dropped 7 bases, with 9 bases sitting between them. The CDR3 is made up of 10 amino acids. Looked up from germline, CDR1 is DFQATT and CDR2 is SNEGSKA (reference sequence). The CDR3 DNA is TGCAGTCTGGGGGGACAGCCCCAGCATTTT. Encoded protein: CSLGGQPQHF.

The chain employs TRBV29-1 and TRBJ2-7; perhaps TRBD1 as D (6 bases). Germline CDR1 and CDR2: SQVTM and ANQGSEA. The germline V and J ends were trimmed by 7 bases and 5 bases, with 18 bases remaining between them. This CDR3 has 13 amino acids. CDR3 region: CSAKTGKVDEQYF. CDR3 coding DNA: TGCAGCGCTAAGACAGGTAAAGTGGACGAGCAGTACTTC.

Regarding this clone: Compared with germline, one end of the junction differs, possibly owing to a read error. The chain employs TRBV5-1 and TRBJ2-4; the D gene is possibly TRBD1 (5 bases). This CDR3 is built from 14 residues. Germline V gives CDR1 SGHRS, CDR2 YFSETQ. DNA of the CDR3: TGCGCCAGCAGTTTGGCAGGGGCCAAAAACATTCAGTACTTC. Translating it yields CASSLAGAKNIQYF.

This clone was detected a few times. The chain uses TRBV6-5 and TRBJ2-1; D possibly corresponds to TRBD1 (6 bases). The CDR3 is 15 amino acids. The germline gives CDR1 MNHEY, CDR2 SVGAGI. V was pared by 6 bases and J by 4 bases, with 16 bases between. As DNA, the CDR3 is TGTGCCAGCAGGCCGGACAGTACCCTTTACAATGAGCAGTTCTTC. Translated, it gives CASRPDSTLYNEQFF.

With regard to this clone: Other DNA sequences in this sample translate to the same CDR3. This chain uses TRBV18 with TRBJ2-3; D is undetermined. In germline, CDR1 is KGHSH, CDR2 LQKENI. The CDR3 extends over 11 amino acids. V was cut by 2 bases and J by 6 bases, with 3 bases left in between. CDR3 in DNA: TGTGCCAGCTCACCAGGGGATACGCAGTATTTT. Translating gives CASSPGDTQYF.

The sample holds one count of this clone. The gene calls are TRBV13 and TRBJ2-2; 8 bases align to TRBD1. This CDR3 has 13 amino acids. Trimming cost V 11 bases and J 6 bases; bases outside gene matches: 8. Germline V gives CDR1 PRHDT, CDR2 FYEKMQ (reference sequence). CDR3 residues: CAVQGAAAGELFF. The CDR3 coding sequence is TGTGCCGTCCAGGGGGCGGCGGCCGGGGAGCTGTTTTTT.

The gene calls are TRBV5-4 and TRBJ1-3; 9 bases are shared with TRBD1. Germline V gene sequence: CDR1 SGHNT, CDR2 YYREEE (reference sequence). Trimming at V came to 4 bases and at J to 1 base, leaving 6 bases not matched to a gene. The CDR3 totals 16 residues. The CDR3 DNA is TGTGCCAGCAGCCCAGGACAGGGGAGGTCTGGAAACACCATATATTTT. It encodes CASSPGQGRSGNTIYF.

The rearrangement links TRBV27 to TRBJ2-7, with 8 nucleotides matching TRBD1. This CDR3 is built from 13 residues. The J segment lost 3 bases and the V segment lost 5 bases, leaving 3 bases of the junction unmatched. CDR1 MNHEY and CDR2 SMNVEV come from the germline V gene (reference sequence). CDR3 sequence (DNA): TGTGCCAGCAGTGAGGACAGGGACTACGAGCAGTACTTC. Translation gives CASSEDRDYEQYF.

V usage is TRBV18 and J usage is TRBJ1-5; the D gene is possibly TRBD1 (5 bases). Per germline, CDR1 KGHSH and CDR2 LQKENI. The CDR3 contains 14 residues. Trimming shortened V by 3 bases and J by 7 bases, and 13 bases separated the two germline ends. The CDR3 loop reads CASSPSGSRQPQHF. The DNA for the CDR3 is TGTGCCAGCTCACCCTCAGGGTCGCGACAGCCCCAGCATTTT.

The chain employs TRBV4-1 and TRBJ1-1; 9 bases align to TRBD1. The germline gives CDR1 MGHRA, CDR2 YSYEKL. V shed 5 bases and J 4 bases; nucleotides not matched to a gene: 11. The CDR3 spans 16 residues. This CDR3 is CASSSRQGGSGTEAFF. The DNA of the CDR3 is TGCGCCAGCAGCTCCCGACAGGGGGGCTCTGGCACTGAAGCTTTCTTT.

J is TRBJ1-1 and V is TRBV5-4, with 8 bases identical to TRBD1. CDR3 length: 13 residues. V was pared by 0 bases and J by 7 bases, with 2 bases of the junction left unmatched. Germline CDR1 and CDR2: SGHNT and YYREEE (reference sequence). This CDR3 reads CASSLGQGNEAFF. As DNA, the CDR3 is TGTGCCAGCAGCTTGGGACAGGGGAATGAAGCTTTCTTT.

Note on this clone: This likely came from a read error, as a far larger clone is one base away. The chain's CDR3 is CASSLVGGIENIQYF. CDR3 nucleotides: TGCGCCAGCAGCTTGGTCGGGGGGATTGAAAACATTCAGTACTTC. The chain links TRBV5-1 to TRBJ2-4; TRBD2 matches at 7 bases. The J segment lost 5 bases and the V segment lost 0 bases, leaving 5 bases of the junction unmatched. The CDR3 contains 15 residues. Germline V gene lookup returns CDR1 SGHRS and CDR2 YFSETQ.

In the case of this clone: Other nucleotide sequences from this sample produce the same CDR3. The J gene is TRBJ2-1, the V gene TRBV19, with D possibly matching TRBD2 (6 bases). Germline V gene lookup returns CDR1 LNHDA and CDR2 SQIVND (reference sequence). This CDR3 has 16 amino acids. Deletions cut 3 bases from V and 0 bases from J, with 12 bases between. The CDR3 sequence is CASSILSTSSYNEQFF. DNA of the CDR3: TGTGCCAGTAGTATCCTTTCGACTAGCTCCTACAATGAGCAGTTCTTC.

The rearrangement links TRBV4-2 to TRBJ1-5, with TRBD1 identical over 7 bases. Per germline, CDR1 LGHNA and CDR2 YNFKEQ. V dropped 2 bases and J dropped 4; count of bases not matched to a gene: 5. The CDR3 extends over 15 amino acids. The CDR3 nucleotides are TGTGCCAGCAGCCAAATAGGGACAGAGAATCAGCCCCAGCATTTT. Protein product: CASSQIGTENQPQHF.

The CDR3 protein is CASSPRVGGAGNTIYF. The CDR3 bases are TGTGCCAGCAGCCCCCGGGTCGGAGGGGCTGGAAACACCATATATTTT. The chain links TRBV9 to TRBJ1-3; D is possibly TRBD1 (5 bases). The germline gives CDR1 SGDLS, CDR2 YYNGEE. V was trimmed by 4 bases and J by 2 bases, leaving 16 bases between them. This CDR3 has 16 amino acids.

The rearrangement joins TRBV7-9 to TRBJ2-3; no clear D gene. With 1 base removed from V and 3 bases from J, the gap between germline ends came to 8 bases. CDR3 size: 14 residues. The germline CDR1 and CDR2 sequences are SEHNR and FQNEAQ (reference sequence). The CDR3 coding sequence is TGTGCCAGCAGCTTAGAAGGGATAACAGATACGCAGTATTTT. It is translated as CASSLEGITDTQYF.

The V call is TRBV19, the J call TRBJ1-2; D remains unclear. This CDR3 is built from 14 residues. Between the trimmed V and J ends, which lost 7 bases and 0 bases, there was a span of 12 bases. The V gene's germline CDR1 is LNHDA and CDR2 SQIVND (reference sequence). This CDR3 reads CASNRGVSNYGYTF. The CDR3 region has the DNA TGTGCCAGTAATCGGGGAGTTTCTAACTATGGCTACACCTTC.

The chain has TRBV27 and TRBJ1-6; TRBD1 aligns across 11 bases. CDR3 length: 18 amino acids. The germline V gene encodes CDR1 MNHEY and CDR2 SMNVEV (reference sequence). Trimming at V came to 2 bases and at J to 7 bases, leaving 10 bases not matched to a gene. The chain's CDR3 is CASSLRIPGQGGNSPLHF. The CDR3, as DNA: TGTGCCAGCAGTTTACGGATCCCGGGACAGGGGGGAAATTCACCCCTCCACTTT.

This clone has a handful of counts. The chain carries TRBV10-3 and TRBJ2-5; D is possibly TRBD2 (6 bases). Germline V gives CDR1 ENHRY, CDR2 SYGVKD. The CDR3 totals 16 residues. V was trimmed by 8 bases and J by 1 base, leaving 20 bases between them. This chain's CDR3 is CAISGADNHLQETQYF. Here the CDR3 DNA reads TGTGCCATCTCGGGAGCAGATAACCACCTCCAAGAGACCCAGTACTTC.

In this sample, this clone turned up once. This chain uses TRBV19 with TRBJ1-1, with D possibly TRBD1 on 6 matching bases. This CDR3 comprises 13 residues. Germline loops: CDR1 LNHDA, CDR2 SQIVND (reference sequence). The V end lost 6 bases, the J end lost 4 bases, and 12 bases lay between the germline ends. The CDR3 loop reads CASRPTGITEAFF. For the CDR3, the DNA is TGTGCCAGTAGACCCACAGGGATCACTGAAGCTTTCTTT.

The chain's CDR3 is CASSESAGMGTEAFF. DNA for the CDR3: TGTGCCAGCAGTGAATCGGCAGGGATGGGCACTGAAGCTTTCTTT. The V and J genes are TRBV25-1 and TRBJ1-1; D might be TRBD1 (5 bases). The CDR3 totals 15 residues. Germline-derived CDR1 and CDR2 are MGHDK and SYGVNS. V was pared by 1 base and J by 4 bases, with 13 bases between.

This clone was found many times. The V and J genes are TRBV5-6 and TRBJ1-1; D might be TRBD1 (6 bases). V was shortened by 3 bases and J by 0 bases, with 9 bases between the two germline ends. Germline CDR1 and CDR2: SGHDT and YYEEEE. The CDR3 extends over 14 amino acids. The CDR3 region has the DNA TGTGCCAGCAGCTCCAGGGGCCTGAACACTGAAGCTTTCTTT. It codes for CASSSRGLNTEAFF.

J is TRBJ2-1 and V is TRBV28; D remains unclear. Trimming pared 6 bases from V and 5 bases from J, leaving 11 bases between. The CDR3 sequence is 13 residues long. Germline V CDR1 and CDR2: MDHEN, SYDVKM. The CDR3 DNA follows: TGTGCCAGCAGGGGCTATCGACACAATGAGCAGTTCTTC. Its protein product is CASRGYRHNEQFF.

Comments on this clone: Relative to the germline gene, one junction end is altered; a read error may explain this. V gene TRBV10-3 combines with J gene TRBJ1-6, with TRBD1 as a possible D gene (6 bases). The CDR3 spans 15 residues. Germline loops: CDR1 ENHRY, CDR2 SYGVKD. The chain's CDR3 is CASSEGTTTNSPLHF. CDR3 sequence (DNA): TGCGCCAGCAGTGAAGGGACAACTACTAATTCACCCCTCCACTTT.

CDR3 in amino acids: CASSPKQRLGNTIYF. The DNA of the CDR3 is TGTGCCAGCAGCCCTAAACAGCGACTCGGAAACACCATATATTTT. The rearrangement joins TRBV7-9 to TRBJ1-3, with D unresolved. The V and J ends lost 5 bases and 4 bases respectively, with 15 bases between them. In germline, CDR1 is SEHNR, CDR2 FQNEAQ (reference sequence). The CDR3 extends over 15 amino acids.

V and J are TRBV6-5 and TRBJ1-2; no definite D call. Germline CDR1 MNHEY, CDR2 SVGAGI. V dropped 0 bases and J dropped 7 bases, with 9 bases sitting between them. The CDR3 is made up of 13 amino acids. The CDR3 DNA sequence: TGTGCCAGCAGTTACTCGGCGGCCGGTGGCTACACCTTC. The encoded protein is CASSYSAAGGYTF.

This clone appeared a single time. This rearrangement joins TRBV23-1 to TRBJ2-1; D is perhaps TRBD2 (7 bases). TRBV23-1 is an ORF, with its function uncertain. The CDR3 is 20 residues long. V lost 4 bases, J lost 0 bases, and 25 bases lay in between. CDR3 protein: CASSPRGGGGRVGSYNEQFF. In DNA form, the CDR3 reads TGCGCCAGCAGTCCCCGAGGGGGGGGAGGCCGCGTTGGCTCCTACAATGAGCAGTTCTTC.

The count of this clone is one. The chain combines TRBV11-3 with TRBJ2-1, with D possibly matching TRBD1 (6 bases). This CDR3 is 12 amino acids long. Trimming cost V 5 bases and J 7 bases, with 9 bases left between them. Germline V CDR1 and CDR2: SGHNT, YENEEA. The CDR3 spells CASSGTGNEQFF. For the CDR3, the DNA is TGTGCCAGCAGCGGCACAGGGAATGAGCAGTTCTTC.